The clone carrying this T cell receptor beta chain was seen more than once but under ten times. The data were taken from a study of blood T cell repertoires in COVID-19. Study as a whole: Samples of COVID-19 (acute and convalescent) were obtained from the United States, Italy and Spain. The cDNA or gDNA used as material had been derived from T cells, B-cell-depleted T cells, or PBMCs.

CDR1 is SGHTA, CDR2 FQGTGA, per germline. This CDR3 spans 13 amino acids. The V gene lost 9 bases and the J gene lost 0 bases, with 9 bases spanning the gap. In the authors' methods: Scientists estimated how many nucleated cells there were by amplifying reference gene primers. TCRdb's table, derived via immunoSEQ multiplex PCR, lists solely in-frame clones and lacks some. That table is the source of V, J and clone size, and D and trimming were worked out from the DNA. The repertoire holds 120,000 to 150,000 clones, approximately 80% seen once, with roughly 8.6% in the top ten. Sequencing was done on a sample of peripheral blood. The clonotype originates from a woman aged 80 or over in a cohort sampled during active or convalescent COVID-19. This chain links TRBV7-3 with TRBJ1-5, with D maybe TRBD1 (6 bases). The CDR3 loop is CASSRGSNQPQHF. The CDR3 coding sequence is TGTGCCAGTAGCAGGGGTAGCAATCAGCCCCAGCATTTT.